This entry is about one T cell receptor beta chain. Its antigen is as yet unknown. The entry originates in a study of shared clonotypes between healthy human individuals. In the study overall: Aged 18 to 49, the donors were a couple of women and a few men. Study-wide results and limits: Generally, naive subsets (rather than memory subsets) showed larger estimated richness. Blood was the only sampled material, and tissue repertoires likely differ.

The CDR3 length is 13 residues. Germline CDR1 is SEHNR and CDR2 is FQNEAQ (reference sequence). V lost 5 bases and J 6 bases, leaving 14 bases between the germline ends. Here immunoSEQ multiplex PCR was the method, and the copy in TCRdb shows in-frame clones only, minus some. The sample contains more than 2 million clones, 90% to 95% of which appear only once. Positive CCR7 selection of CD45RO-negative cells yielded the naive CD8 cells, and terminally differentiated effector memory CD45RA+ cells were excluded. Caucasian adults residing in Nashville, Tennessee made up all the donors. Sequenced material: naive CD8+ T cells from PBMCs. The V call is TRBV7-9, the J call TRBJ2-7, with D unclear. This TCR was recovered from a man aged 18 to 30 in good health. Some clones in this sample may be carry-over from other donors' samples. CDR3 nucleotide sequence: TGTGCCAGCAGCCATCGAGGCGTGGGCGAGCAGTACTTC. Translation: CASSHRGVGEQYF.